These 18 T cell receptor beta chains were all obtained from the same sample, sequenced in a study of T cell responses to AZD1222 COVID-19 vaccine. The table came from immunoSEQ multiplex PCR; TCRdb's copy has only in-frame clones and leaves some out. The sample lists around 100,000 clones; roughly 90% were seen once. The sequencing used peripheral blood, collected on day 0 of AZD1222 vaccination. The source is an adult in good health.

The V and J genes are TRBV2 and TRBJ1-1, with D possibly being TRBD1 (6 bases). V gave up 2 bases and J gave up 7 bases, with 17 bases separating them. CDR1 is SNHLY and CDR2 is FYNNEI in the germline V gene. This CDR3 region has 15 residues. CDR3 protein: CASSESQGGTGEAFF. CDR3 sequence (DNA): TGTGCCAGCAGTGAAAGCCAAGGGGGAACAGGTGAAGCTTTCTTT.

The chain has TRBV3-1 (or the pseudogene TRBV3-2) and TRBJ1-2; D remains unclear. This CDR3 has 13 amino acids. Germline values: CDR1 LGHDT, CDR2 YNNKEL (reference sequence). Trimming took 6 bases from V and 3 from J, leaving 11 bases between them. The CDR3 spells CASRRAGDYGYTF. The CDR3 nucleotides read TGTGCCAGCAGGCGAGCAGGTGACTATGGCTACACCTTC.

The V and J genes are TRBV28 and TRBJ1-5; TRBD1 is a possible D gene (5 bases). This CDR3 spans 16 amino acids. From germline, CDR1 is MDHEN and CDR2 SYDVKM. The germline V and J ends were trimmed by 6 bases and 2 bases, with 17 bases remaining between them. The CDR3 protein is CASSPRIQGGNQPQHF. The DNA of the CDR3 is TGTGCCAGCAGCCCCCGAATCCAGGGAGGCAATCAGCCCCAGCATTTT.

This clone has just one count. Other DNA sequences in the same sample also yield this CDR3. The chain is built from TRBV30 and TRBJ2-7; D gene uncertain. V was trimmed by 0 bases and J by 1 base, leaving 4 bases between them. Germline values: CDR1 GTSNPN, CDR2 SVGIG (reference sequence). This CDR3 has 12 residues. In DNA, the CDR3 is TGTGCCTGGAGTGTAGGGTCCTACGAGCAGTACTTC. Encoded protein: CAWSVGSYEQYF.

The V call is TRBV28, the J call TRBJ1-2, with 10 positions matching TRBD1. Germline CDR1 and CDR2: MDHEN and SYDVKM. The CDR3 spans 14 residues. With V trimmed by 8 bases and J by 4 bases, 7 bases remained unmatched. CDR3 sequence: CASLRDRGPYGYTF. In nucleotides, the CDR3 is TGTGCCAGCTTGCGGGACAGGGGTCCCTATGGCTACACCTTC.

V usage is TRBV6-6 and J usage is TRBJ2-6; 9 bases are a match to TRBD1. CDR3 length equals 16 residues. The germline V gene has CDR1 MNHNY and CDR2 SVGAGI (reference sequence). V lost 8 bases, J lost 0 bases, and 5 bases stayed unmatched. CDR3 residues: CASHPTGGSGANVLTF. The CDR3 DNA is TGTGCCAGCCACCCGACAGGGGGCTCTGGGGCCAACGTCCTGACTTTC.

The chain links TRBV27 to TRBJ1-2; D perhaps matches TRBD1 (6 bases). This CDR3 spans 13 amino acids. The germline gives CDR1 MNHEY, CDR2 SMNVEV (reference sequence). Trimming removed 7 bases from V and 3 bases from J, with 12 bases in between. The DNA for the CDR3 is TGTGCCAGCAAGAAGGACAGACACTATGGCTACACCTTC. Protein sequence: CASKKDRHYGYTF.

This clone was detected once. V is TRBV15 and J is TRBJ1-5; 12 bases line up with TRBD1. CDR1 and CDR2 (germline): LNHNV, YYDKDF (reference sequence). This CDR3 is 15 amino acids long. Trimming at V came to 5 bases and at J to 7 bases, leaving 6 bases not matched to a gene. CDR3: CATSGDRGLEQPQHF. Written as DNA, the CDR3 is TGTGCCACCAGCGGGGACAGGGGGCTCGAACAGCCCCAGCATTTT.

This clone is a singleton in its sample. This chain uses TRBV28 with TRBJ2-3; weak D call: TRBD2 (6 bases). This CDR3 comprises 14 residues. Germline V lookup: CDR1 MDHEN, CDR2 SYDVKM. Trimming cost V 5 bases and J 4 bases, with 13 bases left between them. CDR3 DNA: TGTGCCAGCAGTCCACCCCCGGGGGCAGATACGCAGTATTTT. The encoded protein is CASSPPPGADTQYF.

The genes are TRBV30 and TRBJ1-1; 12 nucleotides agree with TRBD1. This CDR3 comprises 13 residues. Germline values: CDR1 GTSNPN, CDR2 SVGIG (reference sequence). The V gene end was trimmed by 5 bases and the J gene end by 10 bases; junction bases not matched to a gene: 8. The CDR3 DNA sequence: TGTGCCTGGGTCCCGGGACAGGGGGCAAGAGCTTTCTTT. Its protein product is CAWVPGQGARAFF.

The chain links TRBV11-1 to TRBJ1-2, with TRBD1 matching over 7 bases. Per the germline V gene, CDR1 is SGHAT and CDR2 is FQDESV (reference sequence). The CDR3 sequence is 15 residues long. V shed 5 bases and J 4 bases; nucleotides not matched to a gene: 10. The CDR3 here is CASSPIRQGSYGYTF. In DNA form, the CDR3 reads TGTGCCAGCAGCCCAATACGACAGGGTTCCTATGGCTACACCTTC.

The chain recombines TRBV5-6 with TRBJ1-6; possible D gene TRBD1, 6 bases. This CDR3 region has 14 residues. Trimming took 1 base from V and 6 from J, leaving 8 bases between them. The V gene's germline CDR1 is SGHDT and CDR2 YYEEEE. CDR3 region: CASSLTGFNSPLHF. The CDR3 nucleotides read TGTGCCAGCAGCTTGACAGGGTTTAATTCACCCCTCCACTTT.

The V gene is TRBV29-1, the J gene TRBJ1-5, with D tentatively TRBD1 (5 bases). This CDR3 contains 11 residues. V was pared by 4 bases and J by 5 bases, with 6 bases between. Germline values: CDR1 SQVTM, CDR2 ANQGSEA. The CDR3 DNA reads as TGCAGCGTTGGGGGGGATCAGCCCCAGCATTTT. This gives the protein CSVGGDQPQHF. Variable domain in full (rest from reference TRBV29-1 and TRBJ1-5): SAVISQKPSRDICQRGTSLTIQCQVDSQVTMMFWYRQQPGQSLTLIATANQGSEATYESGFVIDKFPISRPNLTFSTLTVSNMSPEDSSIYLCSVGGDQPQHFGDGTRLSIL.

The chain is built from TRBV11-1 and TRBJ2-7, with D perhaps matching TRBD1 (5 bases). Germline V CDR1 and CDR2: SGHAT, FQDESV (reference sequence). Trimming took off 2 bases at V and 4 bases at J, with 15 bases between the two ends. There are 15 residues in the CDR3. The CDR3 sequence: CASSLYGDSLYEQYF. CDR3 DNA: TGTGCCAGCAGCTTATATGGAGACAGTTTATACGAGCAGTACTTC.

The chain recombines TRBV27 with TRBJ2-1, with 12 nucleotides matching TRBD2. Germline V gives CDR1 MNHEY, CDR2 SMNVEV (reference sequence). CDR3 length: 17 amino acids. The junction had 10 bases not matched to a gene; V was cut back by 7 bases and J by 3 bases. The CDR3 is CASKGASGRVDYNEQFF. CDR3 sequence (DNA): TGTGCCAGCAAAGGAGCTAGCGGGAGGGTGGACTACAATGAGCAGTTCTTC.

V usage is TRBV27 and J usage is TRBJ2-3; TRBD1 aligns across 8 bases. This CDR3 contains 15 residues. J lost 0 bases, V lost 4 bases, and 3 bases had no gene match. Per the germline V gene, CDR1 is MNHEY and CDR2 is SMNVEV (reference sequence). CDR3 sequence reads: CASSWDRLSTDTQYF. CDR3 nucleotides: TGTGCCAGCAGTTGGGACAGGCTTAGCACAGATACGCAGTATTTT.

This sequence joins TRBV9 and TRBJ2-7; 8 bases are a match to TRBD1. Germline lookup yields CDR1 SGDLS and CDR2 YYNGEE. The CDR3 totals 14 residues. With 4 bases clipped from V and 6 bases from J, the junction kept 9 bases outside the gene matches. CDR3 nucleotides: TGTGCCAGCAGCTCGAGGACAGGGAACGCCGAGCAGTACTTC. Its translation: CASSSRTGNAEQYF.

The rearrangement uses TRBV3-1 (or the pseudogene TRBV3-2) and TRBJ2-5; the D is unclear. Trimming shortened V by 0 bases and J by 4 bases, and 6 bases separated the two germline ends. The CDR3 length is 13 residues. In germline, CDR1 is LGHDT, CDR2 YNNKEL (reference sequence). The CDR3 protein is CASSQDPPETQYF. The CDR3 DNA follows: TGTGCCAGCAGCCAAGATCCCCCAGAGACCCAGTACTTC.